This TCR delta chain was sequenced for a study of Vδ1+ human thymocytes. Whole-study results and caveats: TRD repertoires were essentially private, unlike widely shared TRG clonotypes. Unlike peripheral blood Vdelta1+ controls, thymic delta-chain sequences included around 21% Vdelta2 and few Vdelta3. Thymic TRG and TRD repertoires appeared highly polyclonal, with Gaussian CDR3 length distributions.

Sequences come from RNA converted to cDNA by reverse transcription. Multiplex PCR used pooled V-gene forward primers and a constant-region reverse primer to amplify CDR3s. TCRdb reanalysed the multiplex PCR reads with CATT. The data hold 70,000 to 90,000 delta-chain clones, with around 35% observed a single time. This clone showed up just a few times. The antigen remains undetermined. Between roughly 98% and 99.6% of sorted thymocytes were Vdelta1+. Trimming cost V 3 bases and J 3 bases; bases outside gene matches: 14. Germline V lookup: CDR1 TSWWSYY, CDR2 QGS. The CDR3 runs 18 residues. The sample comprised Vdelta1+ gamma-delta thymocytes from the thymus. Subset reported: FACS-sorted CD3+ TCRalphabeta- TCRVdelta1+ TCRVdelta2- thymocytes. V and J are TRDV1 and TRDJ1; TRDD2 agrees at 9 bases. The sequence was obtained from a boy less than two years old who had congenital heart surgery. Here the CDR3 DNA reads TGTGCTCTTGGGGACCCTTCCTACGGGGTGGTGCGGGCCGATAAACTCATCTTT. Amino acids: CALGDPSYGVVRADKLIF.